The 5 T cell receptor beta chains below all came from one sample that was sequenced in a study of naive and memory T cell subsets listed by TCRdb under 2017. The library was generated by UMI-ligation and nested PCR. TCRdb names Illumina MiSeq as the instrument used. The beta constant-region primer was an equimolar mix of two oligonucleotides covering both TRBC1 and TRBC2. The raw public reads went through TCRdb reprocessing: fastp at Q25, MiXCR clone calling, in-frame beta chains kept. Rows are combined by CDR3 protein, so each entry shows the most common genes and DNA. For this sample the table gives about 85,000 distinct CDR3 sequences, of which 10% to 15% were detected only once. The ten largest clones take up over 0.75% of the sample. Material: central memory CD4+ T cells from blood. The cell subset or site label for this specimen denotes: central memory, CD45RA- CD27+. These receptors came from a human donor in good health.

This clonotype was counted many times. The chain links TRBV7-2 to TRBJ2-1; weak D call: TRBD2 (5 bases). Deletions cut 5 bases from V and 7 bases from J, with 18 bases between. The CDR3 loop spans 15 amino acids. Germline values: CDR1 SGHTA, CDR2 FQGNSA. CDR3 amino acids: CASSLRRPGTNEQFF. The CDR3 region has the DNA TGTGCCAGCAGCCTAAGGAGGCCCGGCACGAATGAGCAGTTCTTC.

This clonotype was found many times. The chain combines TRBV27 with TRBJ1-6; 9 nucleotides line up with TRBD1. From germline, CDR1 is MNHEY and CDR2 SMNVEV (reference sequence). The CDR3 runs 15 residues. V was pared by 3 bases and J by 5 bases, with 2 bases of the junction left unmatched. The CDR3 is CASSFGDRDNSPLHF. The CDR3 DNA reads TGTGCCAGCAGTTTTGGGGACAGGGATAATTCACCCCTCCACTTT.

This rearrangement joins TRBV6-5 to TRBJ2-5, with D uncertain. CDR1 MNHEY and CDR2 SVGAGI come from the germline V gene. Between the trimmed V and J ends, which lost 4 bases and 1 base, there was a span of 16 bases. The CDR3 contains 16 residues. The CDR3 sequence is CASSLSNGGFQETQYF. The CDR3 bases are TGTGCCAGCAGTTTAAGTAACGGTGGATTCCAAGAGACCCAGTACTTC.

This clonotype was seen a few times. This chain uses TRBV4-2 with TRBJ2-7; 9 bases are shared with TRBD1. Germline CDR1 is LGHNA and CDR2 is YNFKEQ. V shed 3 bases and J 6 bases; nucleotides not matched to a gene: 3. This CDR3 is 13 amino acids long. The chain's CDR3 is CASSQGTGLEQYF. CDR3 DNA sequence: TGTGCCAGCAGCCAGGGGACAGGGCTCGAGCAGTACTTC.

The rearrangement links TRBV10-1 to TRBJ2-2; D unclear. Trimming removed 5 bases at V and 4 bases at J, with 8 bases between. Germline assignment: CDR1 WNHNN and CDR2 SYGVQD (reference sequence). This CDR3 comprises 13 residues. The CDR3 loop reads CASSQAATGELFF. DNA for the CDR3: TGCGCCAGCAGTCAGGCCGCCACCGGGGAGCTGTTTTTT.